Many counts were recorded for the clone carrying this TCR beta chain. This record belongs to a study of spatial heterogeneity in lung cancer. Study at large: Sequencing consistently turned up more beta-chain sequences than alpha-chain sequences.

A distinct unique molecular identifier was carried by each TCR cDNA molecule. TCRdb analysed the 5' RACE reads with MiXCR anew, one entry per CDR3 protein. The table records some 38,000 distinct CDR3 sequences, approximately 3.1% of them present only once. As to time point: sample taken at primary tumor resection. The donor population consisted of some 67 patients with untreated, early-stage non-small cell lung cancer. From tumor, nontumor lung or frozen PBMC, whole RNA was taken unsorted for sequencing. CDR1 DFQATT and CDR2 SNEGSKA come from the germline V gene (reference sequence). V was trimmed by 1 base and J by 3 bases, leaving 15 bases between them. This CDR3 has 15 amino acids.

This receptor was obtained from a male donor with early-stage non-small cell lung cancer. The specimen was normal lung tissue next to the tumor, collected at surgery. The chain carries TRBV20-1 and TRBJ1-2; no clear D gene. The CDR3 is CSARVPLRGDYGYTF. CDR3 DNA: TGCAGTGCTAGAGTCCCCCTGCGGGGAGACTATGGCTACACCTTC.